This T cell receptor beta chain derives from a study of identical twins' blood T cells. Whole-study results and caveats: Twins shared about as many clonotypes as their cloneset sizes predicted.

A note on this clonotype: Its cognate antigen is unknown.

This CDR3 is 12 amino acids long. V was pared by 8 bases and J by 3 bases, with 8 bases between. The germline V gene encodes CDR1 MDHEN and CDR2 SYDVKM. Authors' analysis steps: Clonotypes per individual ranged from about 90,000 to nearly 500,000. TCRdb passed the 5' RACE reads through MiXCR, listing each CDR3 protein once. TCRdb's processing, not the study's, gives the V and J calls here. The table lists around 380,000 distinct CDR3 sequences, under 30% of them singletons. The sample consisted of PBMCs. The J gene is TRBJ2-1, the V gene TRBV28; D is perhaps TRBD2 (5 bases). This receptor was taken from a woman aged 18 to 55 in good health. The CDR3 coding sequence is TGTGCCAGCGGGGAGAGCTACAATGAGCAGTTCTTC. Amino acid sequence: CASGESYNEQFF.